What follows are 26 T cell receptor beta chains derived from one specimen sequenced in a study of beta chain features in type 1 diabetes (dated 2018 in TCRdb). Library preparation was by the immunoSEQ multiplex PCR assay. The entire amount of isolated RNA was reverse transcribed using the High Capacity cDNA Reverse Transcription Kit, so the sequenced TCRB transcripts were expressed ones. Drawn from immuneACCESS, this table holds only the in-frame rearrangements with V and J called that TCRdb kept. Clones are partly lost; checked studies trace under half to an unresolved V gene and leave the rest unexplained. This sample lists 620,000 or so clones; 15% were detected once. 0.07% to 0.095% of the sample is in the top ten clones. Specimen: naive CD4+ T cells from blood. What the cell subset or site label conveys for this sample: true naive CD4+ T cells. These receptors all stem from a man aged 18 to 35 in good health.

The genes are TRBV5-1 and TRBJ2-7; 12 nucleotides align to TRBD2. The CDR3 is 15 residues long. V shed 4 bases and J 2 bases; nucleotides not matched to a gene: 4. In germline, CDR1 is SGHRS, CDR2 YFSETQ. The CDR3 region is CASSLWTSGAYEQYF. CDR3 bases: TGCGCCAGCAGCCTTTGGACTAGCGGGGCCTACGAGCAGTACTTC.

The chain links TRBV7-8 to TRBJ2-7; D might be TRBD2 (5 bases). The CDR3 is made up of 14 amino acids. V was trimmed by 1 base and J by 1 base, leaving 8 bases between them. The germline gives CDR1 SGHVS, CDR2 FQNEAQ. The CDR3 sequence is CASSLDSVSYEQYF. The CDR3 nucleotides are TGTGCCAGCAGCTTAGATAGCGTGTCCTACGAGCAGTACTTC.

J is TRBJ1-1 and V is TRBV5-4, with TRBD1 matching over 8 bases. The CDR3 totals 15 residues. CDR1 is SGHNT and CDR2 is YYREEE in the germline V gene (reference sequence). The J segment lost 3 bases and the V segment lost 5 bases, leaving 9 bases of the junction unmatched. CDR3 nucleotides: TGTGCCAGCAGAAGGACAGGGAGTCAGCACACTGAAGCTTTCTTT. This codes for CASRRTGSQHTEAFF.

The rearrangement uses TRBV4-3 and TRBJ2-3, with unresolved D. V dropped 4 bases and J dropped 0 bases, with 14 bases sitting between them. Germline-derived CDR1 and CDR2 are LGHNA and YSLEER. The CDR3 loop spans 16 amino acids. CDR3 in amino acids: CASSPKEWYSTDTQYF. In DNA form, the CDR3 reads TGCGCCAGCAGCCCCAAGGAGTGGTATAGCACAGATACGCAGTATTTT.

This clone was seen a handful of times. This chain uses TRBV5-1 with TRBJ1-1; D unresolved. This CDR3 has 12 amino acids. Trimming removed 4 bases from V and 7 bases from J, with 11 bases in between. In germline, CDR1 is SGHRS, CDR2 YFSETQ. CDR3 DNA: TGCGCCAGCAGCCCCTGGCGGGGTGAAGCTTTCTTT. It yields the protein CASSPWRGEAFF.

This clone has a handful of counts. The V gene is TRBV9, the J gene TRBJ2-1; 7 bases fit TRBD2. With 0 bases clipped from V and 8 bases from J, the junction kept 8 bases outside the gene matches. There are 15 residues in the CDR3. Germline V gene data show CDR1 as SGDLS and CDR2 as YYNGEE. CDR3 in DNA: TGTGCCAGCAGCGTAGCAGCGGGAATCGGGGATGAGCAGTTCTTC. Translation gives CASSVAAGIGDEQFF.

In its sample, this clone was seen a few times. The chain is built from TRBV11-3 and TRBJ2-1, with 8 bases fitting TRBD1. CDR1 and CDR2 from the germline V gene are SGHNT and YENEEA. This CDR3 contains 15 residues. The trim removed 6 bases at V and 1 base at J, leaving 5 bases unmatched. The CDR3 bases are TGTGCCAGCAGTTTTACAGGGGGTTCCTACAATGAGCAGTTCTTC. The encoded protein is CASSFTGGSYNEQFF.

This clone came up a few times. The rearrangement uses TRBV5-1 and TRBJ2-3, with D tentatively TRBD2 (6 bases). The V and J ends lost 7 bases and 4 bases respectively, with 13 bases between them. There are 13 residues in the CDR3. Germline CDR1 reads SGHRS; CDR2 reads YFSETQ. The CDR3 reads CASSIGGADTQYF. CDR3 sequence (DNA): TGCGCCAGCTCAATCGGAGGGGCAGATACGCAGTATTTT.

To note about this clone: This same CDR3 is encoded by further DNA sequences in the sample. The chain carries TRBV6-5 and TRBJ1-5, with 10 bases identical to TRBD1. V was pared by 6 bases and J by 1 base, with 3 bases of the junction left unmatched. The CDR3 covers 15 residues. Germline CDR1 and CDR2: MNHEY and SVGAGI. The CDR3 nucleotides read TGTGCCAGCAGGTCGGACAGGGGGAGCAATCAGCCCCAGCATTTT. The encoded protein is CASRSDRGSNQPQHF.

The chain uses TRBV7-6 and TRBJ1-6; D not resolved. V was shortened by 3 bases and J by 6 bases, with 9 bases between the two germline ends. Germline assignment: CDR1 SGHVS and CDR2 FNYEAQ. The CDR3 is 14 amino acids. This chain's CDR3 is CASSFVEANSPLHF. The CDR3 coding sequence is TGTGCCAGCAGCTTTGTGGAGGCTAATTCACCCCTCCACTTT.

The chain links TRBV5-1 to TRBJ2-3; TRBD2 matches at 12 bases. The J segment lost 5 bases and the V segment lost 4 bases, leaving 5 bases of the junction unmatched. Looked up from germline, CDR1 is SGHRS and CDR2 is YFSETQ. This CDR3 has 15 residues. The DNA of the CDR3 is TGCGCCAGCAGCCTGACTAGCGGGAGAGTAGATACGCAGTATTTT. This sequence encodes CASSLTSGRVDTQYF.

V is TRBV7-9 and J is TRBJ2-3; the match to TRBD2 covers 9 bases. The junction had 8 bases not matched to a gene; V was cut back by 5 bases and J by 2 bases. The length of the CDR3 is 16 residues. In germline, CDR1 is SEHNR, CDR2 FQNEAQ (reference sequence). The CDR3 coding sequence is TGTGCCAGCAGCCAAATAGCGGGGGCCTACACAGATACGCAGTATTTT. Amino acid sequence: CASSQIAGAYTDTQYF.

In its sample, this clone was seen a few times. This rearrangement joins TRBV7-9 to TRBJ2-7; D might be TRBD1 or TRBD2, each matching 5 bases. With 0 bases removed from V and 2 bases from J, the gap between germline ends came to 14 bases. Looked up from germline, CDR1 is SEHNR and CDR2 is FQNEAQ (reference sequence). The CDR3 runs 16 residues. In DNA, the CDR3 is TGTGCCAGCAGCTTAGCCTCCCCCCGGGGCACCTACGAGCAGTACTTC. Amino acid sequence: CASSLASPRGTYEQYF. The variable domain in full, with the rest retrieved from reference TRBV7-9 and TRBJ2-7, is DTGVSQNPRHKITKRGQNVTFRCDPISEHNRLYWYRQTLGQGPEFLTYFQNEAQLEKSRLLSDRFSAERPKGSFSTLEIQRTEQGDSAMYLCASSLASPRGTYEQYFGPGTRLTVT.

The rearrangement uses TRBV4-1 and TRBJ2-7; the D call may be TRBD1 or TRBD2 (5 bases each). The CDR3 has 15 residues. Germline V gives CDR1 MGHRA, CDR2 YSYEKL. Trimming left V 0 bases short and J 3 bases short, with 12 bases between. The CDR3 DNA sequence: TGCGCCAGCAGCCAAGAGGCAGGGACCTACTACGAGCAGTACTTC. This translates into CASSQEAGTYYEQYF.

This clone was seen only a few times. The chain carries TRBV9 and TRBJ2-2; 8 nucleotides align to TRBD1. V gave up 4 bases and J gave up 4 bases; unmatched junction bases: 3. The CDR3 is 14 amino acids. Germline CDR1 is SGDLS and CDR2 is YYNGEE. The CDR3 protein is CASSTDRGTGELFF. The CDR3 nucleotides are TGTGCCAGCAGCACCGACAGGGGCACCGGGGAGCTGTTTTTT.

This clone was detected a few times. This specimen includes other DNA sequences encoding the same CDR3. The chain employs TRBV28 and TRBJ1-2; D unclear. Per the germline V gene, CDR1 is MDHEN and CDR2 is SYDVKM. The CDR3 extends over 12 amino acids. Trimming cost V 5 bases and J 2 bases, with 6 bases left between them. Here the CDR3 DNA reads TGTGCCAGCAGTACCACCAACTATGGCTACACCTTC. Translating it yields CASSTTNYGYTF.

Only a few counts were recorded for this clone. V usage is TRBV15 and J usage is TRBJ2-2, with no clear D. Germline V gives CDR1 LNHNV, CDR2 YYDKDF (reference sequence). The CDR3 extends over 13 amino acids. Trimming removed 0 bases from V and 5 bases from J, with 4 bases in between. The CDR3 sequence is CATSREMTGELFF. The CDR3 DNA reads TGTGCCACCAGCAGAGAGATGACCGGGGAGCTGTTTTTT.

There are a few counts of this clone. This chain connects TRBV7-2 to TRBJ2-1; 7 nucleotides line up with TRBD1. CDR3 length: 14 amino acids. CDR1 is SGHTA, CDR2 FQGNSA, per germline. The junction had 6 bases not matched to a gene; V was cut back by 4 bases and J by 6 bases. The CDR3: CASSSPGTANEQFF. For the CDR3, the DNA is TGTGCCAGCAGCTCACCCGGGACAGCCAATGAGCAGTTCTTC.

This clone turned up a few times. The CDR3 DNA reads TGTGCCAGCAGACGGGACAGGGAGAACTATGGCTACACCTTC. It translates to CASRRDRENYGYTF. The genes are TRBV7-9 and TRBJ1-2, with 9 bases matching TRBD1. Per the germline V gene, CDR1 is SEHNR and CDR2 is FQNEAQ (reference sequence). Germline trimming cut 6 bases from V and 2 bases from J; bases unmatched to any gene: 4. This CDR3 is built from 14 residues.

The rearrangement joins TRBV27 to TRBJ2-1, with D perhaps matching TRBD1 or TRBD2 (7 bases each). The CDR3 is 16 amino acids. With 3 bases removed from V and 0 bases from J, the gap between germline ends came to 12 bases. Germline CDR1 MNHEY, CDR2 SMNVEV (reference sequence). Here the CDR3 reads CASSFRGRASYNEQFF. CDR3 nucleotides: TGTGCCAGCAGTTTCAGGGGGAGGGCCTCCTACAATGAGCAGTTCTTC.

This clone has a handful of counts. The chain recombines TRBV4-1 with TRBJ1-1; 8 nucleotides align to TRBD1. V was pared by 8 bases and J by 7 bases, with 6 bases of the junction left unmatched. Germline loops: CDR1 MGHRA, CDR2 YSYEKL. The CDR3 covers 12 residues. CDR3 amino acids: CASSSDRDEAFF. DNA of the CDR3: TGCGCCAGCTCTTCGGACAGGGATGAAGCTTTCTTT.

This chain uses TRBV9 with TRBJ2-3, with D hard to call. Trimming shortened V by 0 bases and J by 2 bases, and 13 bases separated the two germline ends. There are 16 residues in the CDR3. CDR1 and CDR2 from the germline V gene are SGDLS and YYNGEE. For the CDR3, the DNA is TGTGCCAGCAGCGTAGCTCCGGACCTTAACACAGATACGCAGTATTTT. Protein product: CASSVAPDLNTDTQYF.

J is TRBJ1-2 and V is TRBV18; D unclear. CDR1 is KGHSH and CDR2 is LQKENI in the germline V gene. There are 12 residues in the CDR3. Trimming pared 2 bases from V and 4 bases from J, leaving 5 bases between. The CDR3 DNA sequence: TGTGCCAGCTCACCAGACCCCTATGGCTACACCTTC. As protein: CASSPDPYGYTF.

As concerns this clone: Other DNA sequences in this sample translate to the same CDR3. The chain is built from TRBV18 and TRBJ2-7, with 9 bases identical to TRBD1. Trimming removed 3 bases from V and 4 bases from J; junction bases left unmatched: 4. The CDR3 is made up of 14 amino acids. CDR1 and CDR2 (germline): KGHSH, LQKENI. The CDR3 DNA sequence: TGTGCCAGCTCACCCGGGACAGGGTTATACGAGCAGTACTTC. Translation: CASSPGTGLYEQYF.

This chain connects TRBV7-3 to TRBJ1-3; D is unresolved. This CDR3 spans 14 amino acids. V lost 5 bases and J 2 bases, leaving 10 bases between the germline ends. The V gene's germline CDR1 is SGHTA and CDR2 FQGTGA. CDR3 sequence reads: CASSRSGPGNTIYF. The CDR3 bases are TGTGCCAGCAGCCGCTCGGGCCCTGGAAACACCATATATTTT.

This CDR3 is CASSSGPVMGETQYF. The CDR3 DNA is TGTGCCAGCAGCTCCGGACCGGTGATGGGAGAGACCCAGTACTTC. The chain joins TRBV7-2 to TRBJ2-5, with no clear D. CDR3 length: 15 amino acids. Trimming took off 4 bases at V and 4 bases at J, with 16 bases between the two ends. Germline-derived CDR1 and CDR2 are SGHTA and FQGNSA.